Listed below are T cell receptor beta chains from one sample, sequenced in a study of shared clonotypes between healthy human individuals. Profiled with immunoSEQ multiplex PCR; TCRdb holds only in-frame clones, not every one. The sample carries 490,000 or so clones, around 80% recorded once. Sequencing input: PBMCs. The receptors were gathered from a woman in her forties in good health. Some clones in this sample may be carry-over from other donors' samples. Both conserved end residues are part of each CDR3. Each record gives: D gene, clone size, V gene, J gene, CDR3 DNA, CDR3 protein. A D gene is named only where the DNA matches it firmly. Clone size is shown for a subset of rows, as once, few, many or a class of expanded clone.

-	-	TRBV28	TRBJ1-5	TGTGCCAGCAGTTATCGACGGGGGGCCTATAGCAATCAGCCCCAGCATTTT	CASSYRRGAYSNQPQHF
TRBD2	-	TRBV7-2	TRBJ2-7	TGTGCCAGCAGCTTACTCGGGAGGGGCTACGAGCAGTACTTC	CASSLLGRGYEQYF
-	-	TRBV27	TRBJ1-1	TGTGCCAGCAGTTTAGTGACAGGACACACTGAAGCTTTCTTT	CASSLVTGHTEAFF
-	-	TRBV7-2	TRBJ1-5	TGTGCCAGCAGCTTAGGTCCGGGAATAGACCAGCCCCAGCATTTT	CASSLGPGIDQPQHF
-	-	TRBV28	TRBJ1-1	TGTGCCAGCAGTTCTCCCCATCGCGGGGGCCCTGAAGCTTTCTTT	CASSSPHRGGPEAFF
-	-	TRBV28	TRBJ1-2	TGTGCCAGCCGACCACACGGTTCTCCTGGCGGCTACACCTTC	CASRPHGSPGGYTF
-	few	TRBV18	TRBJ2-3	TGTGCCAGCTCACCACTGAGTCGAGGGAGTGGGACAGATACGCAGTATTTT	CASSPLSRGSGTDTQYF
TRBD1	-	TRBV7-6	TRBJ2-1	TGTGCCAGCAGCGCTACAGGGGTTGTTTTTTTCTTC	CASSATGVVFFF
-	-	TRBV29-1	TRBJ1-3	TGCAGCGTATATGACTCTGGAAACACCATATATTTT	CSVYDSGNTIYF
TRBD1	-	TRBV11-2	TRBJ1-2	TGTGCCAGCAGCTTAGCTGCACAGGGGGCGCATTATGGCTACACCTTC	CASSLAAQGAHYGYTF
-	-	TRBV30	TRBJ1-5	TGTGCCTGGAGGGGCGAAAGGGATCAGCCCCAGCATTTT	CAWRGERDQPQHF
TRBD2	-	TRBV4-1	TRBJ2-1	TGCGCCAGCAGCCAAGCCCGGGGGGGCGGGACCTACAATGAGCAGTTCTTC	CASSQARGGGTYNEQFF
TRBD1	once	TRBV28	TRBJ2-3	TGTGCCAGCAGTTTATCCCCGGGACAGAATACGCAGTATTTT	CASSLSPGQNTQYF
-	-	TRBV6-5	TRBJ2-3	TGTGCCAGCAGCCCCGGGAGAGCTTATACGCAGTATTTT	CASSPGRAYTQYF
TRBD1	-	TRBV6-5	TRBJ2-7	TGTGCCAGCAGACCAGCCGGGACAGGTGCCTACGAGCAGTACTTC	CASRPAGTGAYEQYF
-	-	TRBV7-6	TRBJ1-3	TGTGCCAGCAGCTCAGTGATGGGCTCTGGAAACACCATATATTTT	CASSSVMGSGNTIYF